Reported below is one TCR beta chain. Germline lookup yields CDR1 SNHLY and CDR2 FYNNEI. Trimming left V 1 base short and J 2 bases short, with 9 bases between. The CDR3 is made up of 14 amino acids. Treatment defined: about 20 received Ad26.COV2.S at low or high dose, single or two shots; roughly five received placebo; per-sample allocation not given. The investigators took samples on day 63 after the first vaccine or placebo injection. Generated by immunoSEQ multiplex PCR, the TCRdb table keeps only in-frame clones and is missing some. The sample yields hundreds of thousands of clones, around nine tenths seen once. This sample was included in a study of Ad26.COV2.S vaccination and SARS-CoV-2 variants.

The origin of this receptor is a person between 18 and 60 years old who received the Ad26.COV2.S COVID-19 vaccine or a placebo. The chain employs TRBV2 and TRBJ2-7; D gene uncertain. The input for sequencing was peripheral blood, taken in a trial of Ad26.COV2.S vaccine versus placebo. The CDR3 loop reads CASSEGRATYEQYF. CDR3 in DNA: TGTGCCAGCAGTGAAGGACGGGCAACCTACGAGCAGTACTTC.